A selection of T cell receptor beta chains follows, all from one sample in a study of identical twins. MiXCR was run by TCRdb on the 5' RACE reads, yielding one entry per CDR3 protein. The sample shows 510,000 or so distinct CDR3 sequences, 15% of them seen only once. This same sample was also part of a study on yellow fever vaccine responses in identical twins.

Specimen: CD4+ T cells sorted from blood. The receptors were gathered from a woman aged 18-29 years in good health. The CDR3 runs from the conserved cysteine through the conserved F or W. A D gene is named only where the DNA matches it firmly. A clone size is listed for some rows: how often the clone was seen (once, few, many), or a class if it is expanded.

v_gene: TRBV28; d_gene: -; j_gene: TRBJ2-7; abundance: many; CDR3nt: TGTGCCAGCAGTTACTACAGTGAAGCGAATTACGAGCAGTACTTC; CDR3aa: CASSYYSEANYEQYF
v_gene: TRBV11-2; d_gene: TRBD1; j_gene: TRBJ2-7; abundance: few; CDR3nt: TGTGCCAGCAGCCGGGACAGGGAGATCTACGAGCAGTACTTC; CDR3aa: CASSRDREIYEQYF
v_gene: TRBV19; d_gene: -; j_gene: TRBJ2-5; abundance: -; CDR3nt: TGTGCCAGTCGACCCCCACTAGGAGAGACCCAGTACTTC; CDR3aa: CASRPPLGETQYF
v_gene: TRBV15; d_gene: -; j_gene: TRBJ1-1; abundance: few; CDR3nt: TGTGCCACCAGCAGAGACCCCAGGGGAATGAACACTGAAGCTTTCTTT; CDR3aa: CATSRDPRGMNTEAFF
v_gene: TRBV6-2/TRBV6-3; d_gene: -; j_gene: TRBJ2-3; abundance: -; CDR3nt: TGTGCCAGCAGTCAAGCCTTGACAGAAGATACGCAGTATTTT; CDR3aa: CASSQALTEDTQYF
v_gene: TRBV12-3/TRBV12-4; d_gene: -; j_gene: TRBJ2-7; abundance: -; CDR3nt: TGTGCCAGCAGTGCCGGAGGCGGGCAGTACTTC; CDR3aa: CASSAGGGQYF
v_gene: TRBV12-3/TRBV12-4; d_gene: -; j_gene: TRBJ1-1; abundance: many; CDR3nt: TGTGCCAGCAGCTCGCCCGGGGGTGAAGCTTTCTTT; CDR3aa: CASSSPGGEAFF
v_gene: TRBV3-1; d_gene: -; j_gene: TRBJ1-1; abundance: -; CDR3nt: TGTGCCAGCAGCCAAGTGGTGGGGGCGCGCGGCACTGAAGCTTTCTTT; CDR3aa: CASSQVVGARGTEAFF
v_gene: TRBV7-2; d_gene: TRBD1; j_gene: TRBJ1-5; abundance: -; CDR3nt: TGTGCCAGCAGCTTAGGGGACAGAGCTAATCAGCCCCAGCATTTT; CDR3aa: CASSLGDRANQPQHF
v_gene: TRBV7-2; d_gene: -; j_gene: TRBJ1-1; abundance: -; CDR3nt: TGTGCCAGCAGCTTAGCGGCAGGGGTGAACACTGAAGCTTTCTTT; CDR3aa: CASSLAAGVNTEAFF
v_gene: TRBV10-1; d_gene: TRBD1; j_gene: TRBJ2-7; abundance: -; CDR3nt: TGCGCCAGCAGTGAGTCGCCCGGGACAGGGTTTCTACGGCAGTACTTC; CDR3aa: CASSESPGTGFLRQYF
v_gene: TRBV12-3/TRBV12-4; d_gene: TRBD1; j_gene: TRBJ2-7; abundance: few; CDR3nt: TGTGCCAGCAGTCTCCATGGGACAGGGTATAACGAGCAGTACTTC; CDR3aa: CASSLHGTGYNEQYF
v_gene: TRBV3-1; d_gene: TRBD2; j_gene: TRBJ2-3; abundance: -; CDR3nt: TGTGCCAGCAGCCGCCGGGGGGTCCCCCGGGTGGGCACAGATACGCAGTATTTT; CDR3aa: CASSRRGVPRVGTDTQYF
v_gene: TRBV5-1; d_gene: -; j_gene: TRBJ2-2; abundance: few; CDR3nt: TGCGCCAGCCGGTCGGACAGAACCGGGGAGCTGTTTTTT; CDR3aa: CASRSDRTGELFF
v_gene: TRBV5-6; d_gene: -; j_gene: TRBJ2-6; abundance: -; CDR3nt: TGTGCCAGCAGCTCCACAGAACGACTCTCTGGGGCCAACGTCCTGACTTTC; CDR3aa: CASSSTERLSGANVLTF
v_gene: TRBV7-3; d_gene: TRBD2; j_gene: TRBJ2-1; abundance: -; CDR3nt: TGTGCCAGCAGCATTGTAGCGGGAGCCTACAATGAGCAGTTCTTC; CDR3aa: CASSIVAGAYNEQFF
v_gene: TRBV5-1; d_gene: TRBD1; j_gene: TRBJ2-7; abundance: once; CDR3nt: TGCGCCAGCAAGGGACAGGGGCCCTACGAGCAGTACTTC; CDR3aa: CASKGQGPYEQYF
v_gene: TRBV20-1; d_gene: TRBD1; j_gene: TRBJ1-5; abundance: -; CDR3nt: TGCAGTGCTAGCCTTTTCACAGGGGGGCAGCCCCAGCATTTT; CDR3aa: CSASLFTGGQPQHF
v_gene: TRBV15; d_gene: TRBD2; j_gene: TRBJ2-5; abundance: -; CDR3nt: TGTGCCACCAGCAGTTTCGGGGTAGCGGGGCAGTGGGAGACCCAGTACTTC; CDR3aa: CATSSFGVAGQWETQYF
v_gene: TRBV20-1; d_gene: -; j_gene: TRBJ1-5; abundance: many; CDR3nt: TGCAGTGCTATAGACGACAGTAATCAGCCCCAGCATTTT; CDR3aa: CSAIDDSNQPQHF
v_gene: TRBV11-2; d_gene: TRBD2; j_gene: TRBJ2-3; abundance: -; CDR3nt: TGTGCCAGCAGCTTAAATCTAGCGGGACTAGGGCTCTCGGTAGATACGCAGTATTTT; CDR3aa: CASSLNLAGLGLSVDTQYF
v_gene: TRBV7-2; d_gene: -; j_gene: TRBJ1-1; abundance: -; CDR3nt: TGTGCCAGCAGCCGGAGAATGTCCAGGTCCCTTTCTTTCTTT; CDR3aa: CASSRRMSRSLSFF
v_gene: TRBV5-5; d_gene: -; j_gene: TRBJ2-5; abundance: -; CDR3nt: TGTGCCAGCAGCTTGCGGTCACAAGAGACCCAGTACTTC; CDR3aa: CASSLRSQETQYF
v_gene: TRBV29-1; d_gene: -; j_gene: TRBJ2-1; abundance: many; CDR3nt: TGCAGCGGTCACAGGGCTAATGAGCAGTTCTTC; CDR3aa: CSGHRANEQFF
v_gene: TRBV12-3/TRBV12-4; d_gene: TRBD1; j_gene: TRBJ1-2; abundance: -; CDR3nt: TGTGCCAGCAGTCCATCCGGGACAGAAGCTTATGGCTACACCTTC; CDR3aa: CASSPSGTEAYGYTF
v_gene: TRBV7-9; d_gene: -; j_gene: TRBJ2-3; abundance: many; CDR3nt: TGCGCCAGCAGGGCGGGAGATACGCAGTATTTT; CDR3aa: CASRAGDTQYF
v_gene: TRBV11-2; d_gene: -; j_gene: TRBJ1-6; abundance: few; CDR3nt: TGTGCCAGCAGCTTGGCGGTCAATAATTCACCCCTCCACTTT; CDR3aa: CASSLAVNNSPLHF
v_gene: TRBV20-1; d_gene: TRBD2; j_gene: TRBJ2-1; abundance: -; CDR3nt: TGCAGTGCTAGAGATCAGCCGGGGGGACCCTACAATGAGCAGTTCTTC; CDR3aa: CSARDQPGGPYNEQFF
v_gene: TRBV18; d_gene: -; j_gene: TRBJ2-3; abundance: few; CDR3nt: TGTGCCAGCTCACCAGAAGCCGGGGGCAGACCAGATACGCAGTATTTT; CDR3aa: CASSPEAGGRPDTQYF
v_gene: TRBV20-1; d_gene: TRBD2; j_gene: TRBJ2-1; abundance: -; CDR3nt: TGCAGTGCTAGGGCCACTAGCGGGGGTAATGAGCAGTTCTTC; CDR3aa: CSARATSGGNEQFF
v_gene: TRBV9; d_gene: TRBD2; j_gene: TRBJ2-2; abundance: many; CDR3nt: TGTGCCAGCAGCGGAGGACTAGCGGGAGGCACCGGGGAGCTGTTTTTT; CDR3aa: CASSGGLAGGTGELFF
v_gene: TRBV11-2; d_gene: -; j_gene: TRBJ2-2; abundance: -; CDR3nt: TGTGCCAGCAGCGCCCTGAGGGCCGGGGAGCTGTTTTTT; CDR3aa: CASSALRAGELFF
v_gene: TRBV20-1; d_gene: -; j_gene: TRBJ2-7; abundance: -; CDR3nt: TGCAGTGCCCTAAACTGGAACTCCTACGAGCAGTACTTC; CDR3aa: CSALNWNSYEQYF
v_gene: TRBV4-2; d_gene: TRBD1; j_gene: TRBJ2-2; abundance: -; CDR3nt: TGTGCCAGCAGCCAAGAGACAGGGAAGACCGGGGAGCTGTTTTTT; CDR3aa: CASSQETGKTGELFF
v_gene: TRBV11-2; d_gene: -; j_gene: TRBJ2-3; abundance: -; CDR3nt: TGTGCCAGCAGCGAGTTGGTGGGACATACGCAGTATTTT; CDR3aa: CASSELVGHTQYF
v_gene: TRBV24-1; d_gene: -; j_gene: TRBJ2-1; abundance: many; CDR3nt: TGTGCCACCAGTGGAGGCGGTGATGAGCAGTTCTTC; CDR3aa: CATSGGGDEQFF
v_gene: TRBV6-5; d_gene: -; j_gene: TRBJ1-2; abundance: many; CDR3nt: TGTGCCAGCAGAGGAGTGTATGGCTACACCTTC; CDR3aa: CASRGVYGYTF
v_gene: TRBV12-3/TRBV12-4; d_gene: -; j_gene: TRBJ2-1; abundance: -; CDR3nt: TGTGCCAGCACGTTATCGGGTCCCTACAATGAGCAGTTCTTC; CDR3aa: CASTLSGPYNEQFF